A selection of T cell receptor beta chains follows, all from one sample in a study of blood T cell repertoires in COVID-19. The table came from immunoSEQ multiplex PCR; TCRdb's copy has only in-frame clones and leaves some out. This table holds over 200,000 clones, roughly 85% found once. Sequencing was done on a sample of PBMCs or T cells enriched from blood (not recorded which). All receptors derive from a man aged 40-49 years who had recovered from COVID-19. Each CDR3 is given without its conserved first and last residue. The order of the fields is V gene, J gene, D gene, CDR3 protein. The D gene is left open where the match is weak.

TRBV11-3,TRBJ2-7,TRBD1,ASSFGQGGYEQY
TRBV7-9,TRBJ2-7,TRBD2,ASSPRIYSGDSYEQY
TRBV27,TRBJ1-4,-,ASSTSSGEKLF
TRBV23-1,TRBJ1-1,-,ASSQIGRRRGSGLDVNTEAF
TRBV19,TRBJ2-2,-,ASSILAGYTGELF
TRBV27,TRBJ2-3,-,ASGDFHTDTQY
TRBV6-5,TRBJ2-7,TRBD1,ASSYRDRPYEQY
TRBV19,TRBJ1-4,TRBD1,ASSKTPSQGAYEKLF
TRBV11-3,TRBJ2-1,-,ASSLSLATNEQF
TRBV9,TRBJ2-7,-,ASSPPDLEY
TRBV27,TRBJ2-7,-,ASSLGRGMSNEQY
TRBV2,TRBJ2-1,TRBD2,ASSATSGRAATYNEQF
TRBV7-6,TRBJ2-3,-,ASSLVPSIADTQY
TRBV5-4,TRBJ2-7,TRBD2,ASSTGLADYEQY
TRBV2,TRBJ1-1,-,ASRTIGQGGTEAF
TRBV9,TRBJ2-1,TRBD2,ASSVGLASNEQF
TRBV5-1,TRBJ2-2,TRBD2,ASSLQLAGGFTGELF
TRBV5-4,TRBJ1-2,TRBD1,ASSSLSGGLYGYT
TRBV30,TRBJ2-1,TRBD2,AWSPVRTSGRLVEQF
TRBV7-4,TRBJ2-1,TRBD1,ACPPGATGGNEQF
TRBV5-1,TRBJ2-2,-,ASSGDTYTGELF
TRBV2,TRBJ2-2,-,ASSVGHTGELF
TRBV7-2,TRBJ2-1,-,ASATGTTSYNEQF
TRBV6-5,TRBJ2-1,-,ASRTFSGAGEQF
TRBV6-5,TRBJ1-1,-,ASITGTEAF
TRBV19,TRBJ1-2,TRBD1,ASSVQGIGGYT
TRBV27,TRBJ2-2,TRBD1,ASRPEGGALSGELF
TRBV5-1,TRBJ2-1,-,ASSLEGGRFEQF
TRBV29-1,TRBJ2-7,-,SVEDRGSSSYEQY
TRBV5-1,TRBJ2-2,TRBD2,ASSLTGLAGNTGELF
TRBV5-1,TRBJ2-1,TRBD2,ASSLDLAGPPNNEQF
TRBV5-4,TRBJ1-2,-,ASSRGSMDGYT
TRBV5-1,TRBJ1-1,-,ASSLDQGLTEAF
TRBV4-1,TRBJ2-4,-,ASSPYGTPMVVAKNIQY
TRBV13,TRBJ1-2,TRBD1,ASSLGDRVIGSYGYT
TRBV9,TRBJ2-2,-,ASSRENTGELF
TRBV19,TRBJ1-4,TRBD1,ASSTGQVNEKLF